This T cell receptor (beta chain) was recovered during a study of blood T cell repertoires in COVID-19. Original analysis: Reference gene primers were amplified, and this amplification served to estimate nucleated cell counts. TCRdb keeps only in-frame clones here, not all; method: immunoSEQ multiplex PCR. V, J and clone size are taken as reported in that table, and D and trimming were inferred from the DNA itself. This sample has around 700,000 clones, with 85% to 90% found just once. V dropped 6 bases and J dropped 4 bases, with 10 bases sitting between them. Germline assignment: CDR1 MNHEY and CDR2 SMNVEV (reference sequence). The CDR3 spans 14 residues.

This clonotype originated in a woman between 18 and 29 years old with acute or convalescent COVID-19. The chain joins TRBV27 to TRBJ2-6; D unclear. The sequenced material came from peripheral blood. CDR3 DNA: TGTGCCAGCAGCCCAGTTCTGGGGGCCAACGTCCTGACTTTC. It codes for CASSPVLGANVLTF. Full variable domain (rest looked up from reference TRBV27 and TRBJ2-6): EAQVTQNPRYLITVTGKKLTVTCSQNMNHEYMSWYRQDPGLGLRQIYYSMNVEVTDKGDVPEGYKVSRKEKRNFPLILESPSPNQTSLYFCASSPVLGANVLTFGAGSRLTVL.